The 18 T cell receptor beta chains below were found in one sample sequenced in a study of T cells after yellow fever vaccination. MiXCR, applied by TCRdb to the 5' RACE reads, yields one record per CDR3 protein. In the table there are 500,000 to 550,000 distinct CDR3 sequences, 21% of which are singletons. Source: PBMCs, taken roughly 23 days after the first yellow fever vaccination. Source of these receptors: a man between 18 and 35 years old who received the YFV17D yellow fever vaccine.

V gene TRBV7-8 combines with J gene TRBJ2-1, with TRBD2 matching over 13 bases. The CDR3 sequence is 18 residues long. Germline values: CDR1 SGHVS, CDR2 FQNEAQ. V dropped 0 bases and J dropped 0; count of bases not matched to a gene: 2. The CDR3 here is CASSLALAGGISYNEQFF. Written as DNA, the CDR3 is TGTGCCAGCAGCTTAGCACTAGCGGGGGGGATCTCCTACAATGAGCAGTTCTTC.

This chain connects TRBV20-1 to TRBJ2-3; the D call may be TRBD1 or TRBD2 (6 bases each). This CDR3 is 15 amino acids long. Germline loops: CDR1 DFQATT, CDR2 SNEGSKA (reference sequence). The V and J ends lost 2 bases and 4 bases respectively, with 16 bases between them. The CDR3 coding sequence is TGCAGTGCTAGATGGGGGCGGGGTGGGGCAGATACGCAGTATTTT. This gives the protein CSARWGRGGADTQYF.

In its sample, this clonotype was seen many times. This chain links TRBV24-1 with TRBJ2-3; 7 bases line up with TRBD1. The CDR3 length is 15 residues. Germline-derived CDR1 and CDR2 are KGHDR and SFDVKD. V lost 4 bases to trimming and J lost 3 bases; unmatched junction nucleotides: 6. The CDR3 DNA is TGTGCCACCAGTGAAGGGGGCGCGGTAACAGATACGCAGTATTTT. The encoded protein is CATSEGGAVTDTQYF.

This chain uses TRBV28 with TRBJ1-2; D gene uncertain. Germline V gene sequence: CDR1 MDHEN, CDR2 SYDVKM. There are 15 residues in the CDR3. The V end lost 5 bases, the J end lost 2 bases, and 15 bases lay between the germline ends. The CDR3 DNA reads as TGTGCCAGCAGTCCAACCCGTCGCGGAAACTATGGCTACACCTTC. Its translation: CASSPTRRGNYGYTF.

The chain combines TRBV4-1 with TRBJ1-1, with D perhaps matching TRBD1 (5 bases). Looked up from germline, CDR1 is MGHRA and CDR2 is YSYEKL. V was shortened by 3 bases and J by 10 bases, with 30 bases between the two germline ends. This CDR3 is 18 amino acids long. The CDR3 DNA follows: TGCGCCAGCAGCCAGGATGTAAGACTCCGGGACTCCAAGGCGGGAGCTTTCTTT. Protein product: CASSQDVRLRDSKAGAFF.

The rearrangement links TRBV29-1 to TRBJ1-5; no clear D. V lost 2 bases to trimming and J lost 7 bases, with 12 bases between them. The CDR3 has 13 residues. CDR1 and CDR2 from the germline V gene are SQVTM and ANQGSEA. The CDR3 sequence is CSVEPQAGQPQHF. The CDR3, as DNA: TGCAGCGTTGAACCTCAAGCGGGACAGCCCCAGCATTTT.

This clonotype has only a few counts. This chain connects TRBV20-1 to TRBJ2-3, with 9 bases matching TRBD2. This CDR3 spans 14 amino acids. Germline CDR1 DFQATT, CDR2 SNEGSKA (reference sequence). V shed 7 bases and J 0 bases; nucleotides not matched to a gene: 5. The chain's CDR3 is CSGKTSGSTDTQYF. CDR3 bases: TGCAGTGGGAAGACTAGCGGCAGCACAGATACGCAGTATTTT.

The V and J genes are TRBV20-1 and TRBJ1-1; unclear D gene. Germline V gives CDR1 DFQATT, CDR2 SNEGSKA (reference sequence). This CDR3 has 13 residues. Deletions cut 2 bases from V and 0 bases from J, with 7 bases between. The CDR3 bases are TGCAGTGCTAGAAACCAGGTGAACACTGAAGCTTTCTTT. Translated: CSARNQVNTEAFF.

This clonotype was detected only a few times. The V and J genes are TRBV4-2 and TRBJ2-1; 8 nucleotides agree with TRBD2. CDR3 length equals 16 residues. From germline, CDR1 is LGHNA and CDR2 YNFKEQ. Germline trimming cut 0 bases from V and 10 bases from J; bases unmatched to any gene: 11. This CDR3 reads CASSQERSGGRREQFF. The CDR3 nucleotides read TGTGCCAGCAGCCAAGAGAGGAGCGGGGGAAGGAGGGAGCAGTTCTTC.

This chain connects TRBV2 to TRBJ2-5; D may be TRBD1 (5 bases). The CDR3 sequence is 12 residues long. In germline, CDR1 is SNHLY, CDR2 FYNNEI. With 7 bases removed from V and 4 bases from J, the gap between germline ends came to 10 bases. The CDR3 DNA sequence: TGTGCCAGCACCACAACAGGAGAGACCCAGTACTTC. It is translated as CASTTTGETQYF.

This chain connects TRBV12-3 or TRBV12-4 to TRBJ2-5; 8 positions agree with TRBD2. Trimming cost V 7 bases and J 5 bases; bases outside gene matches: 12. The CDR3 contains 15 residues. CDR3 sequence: CASMSPGGLYETQYF. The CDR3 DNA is TGTGCCAGCATGTCACCGGGGGGGCTTTATGAGACCCAGTACTTC.

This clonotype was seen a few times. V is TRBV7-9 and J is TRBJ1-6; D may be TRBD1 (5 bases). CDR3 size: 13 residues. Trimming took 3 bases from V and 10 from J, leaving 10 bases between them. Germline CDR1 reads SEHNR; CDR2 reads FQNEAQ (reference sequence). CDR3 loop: CASSLEGRSPLHF. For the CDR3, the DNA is TGTGCCAGCAGCTTGGAGGGGAGATCACCCCTCCACTTT.

Here the CDR3 reads CASSRDRVGQETQYF. In nucleotides, the CDR3 is TGTGCCAGCTCACGAGACAGGGTAGGCCAAGAGACCCAGTACTTC. The chain employs TRBV18 and TRBJ2-5, with 7 positions matching TRBD1. Trimming cost V 4 bases and J 1 base; bases outside gene matches: 6. The CDR3 sequence is 15 residues long. Germline V gene sequence: CDR1 KGHSH, CDR2 LQKENI. Combining the CDR3 with reference TRBV18 and TRBJ2-5 gives the whole variable domain NAGVMQNPRHLVRRRGQEARLRCSPMKGHSHVYWYRQLPEEGLKFMVYLQKENIIDESGMPKERFSAEFPKEGPSILRIQQVVRGDSAAYFCASSRDRVGQETQYFGPGTRLLVL.

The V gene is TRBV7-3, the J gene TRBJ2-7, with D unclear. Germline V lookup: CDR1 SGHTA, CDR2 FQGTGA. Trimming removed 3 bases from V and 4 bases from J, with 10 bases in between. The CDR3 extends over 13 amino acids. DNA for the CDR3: TGTGCCAGCAGCTTCTCCCAGGAATACGAGCAGTACTTC. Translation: CASSFSQEYEQYF.

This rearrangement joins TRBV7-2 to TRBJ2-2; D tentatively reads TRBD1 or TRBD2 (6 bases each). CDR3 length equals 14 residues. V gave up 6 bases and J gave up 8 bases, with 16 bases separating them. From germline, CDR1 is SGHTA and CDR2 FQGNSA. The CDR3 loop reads CASREGGIAGELFF. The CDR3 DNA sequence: TGTGCCAGCAGGGAGGGGGGAATTGCGGGGGAGCTGTTTTTT.

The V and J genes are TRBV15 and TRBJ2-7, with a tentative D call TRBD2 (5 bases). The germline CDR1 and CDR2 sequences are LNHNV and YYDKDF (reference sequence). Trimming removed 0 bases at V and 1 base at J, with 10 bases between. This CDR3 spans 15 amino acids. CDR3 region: CATSRDRRTSYEQYF. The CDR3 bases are TGTGCCACCAGCAGAGATCGGCGGACTTCCTACGAGCAGTACTTC. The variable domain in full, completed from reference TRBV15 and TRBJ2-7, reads DAMVIQNPRYQVTQFGKPVTLSCSQTLNHNVMYWYQQKSSQAPKLLFHYYDKDFNNEADTPDNFQSRRPNTSFCFLDIRSPGLGDTAMYLCATSRDRRTSYEQYFGPGTRLTVT.

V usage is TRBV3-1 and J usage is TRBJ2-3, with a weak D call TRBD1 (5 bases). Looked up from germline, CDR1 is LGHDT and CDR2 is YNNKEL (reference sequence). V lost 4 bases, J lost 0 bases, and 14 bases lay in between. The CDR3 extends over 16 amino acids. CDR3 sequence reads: CASSPFWGASTDTQYF. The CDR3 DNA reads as TGTGCCAGCAGCCCGTTCTGGGGCGCGAGCACAGATACGCAGTATTTT.

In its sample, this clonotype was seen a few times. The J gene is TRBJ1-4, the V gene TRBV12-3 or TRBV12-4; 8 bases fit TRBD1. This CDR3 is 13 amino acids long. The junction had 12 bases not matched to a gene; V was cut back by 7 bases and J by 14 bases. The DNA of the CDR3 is TGTGCCAGCACCGTGGACAGGGCAGGGTTGCTGTTTTTT. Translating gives CASTVDRAGLLFF.